The source of this T cell receptor beta chain is a study of PD-1 blockade in classical Hodgkin lymphoma. As for the study in general: Every 2 weeks, patients had 3 mg/kg nivolumab intravenously.

This clone was observed a few times. Its antigen is not identified. The sample carries other DNA sequences with the same CDR3. Study-level results: A significant rise in TCR diversity by C4D1 was seen for CD4+ but not CD8+ cells. For complete responders, baseline diversity was comparable to that of newly diagnosed patients.

Patients all relapsed after autologous stem cell transplantation, and there was variation in brentuximab vedotin exposure. Complete response, partial response or progressive disease constituted the best responses recorded. Profiled with immunoSEQ multiplex PCR; TCRdb holds only in-frame clones, not every one. The sample includes about 46,000 clones, approximately 70% of them seen just once. The CDR3 runs 14 residues. CDR1 is MNHEY and CDR2 is SVGAGI in the germline V gene. V lost 0 bases to trimming and J lost 0 bases, with 4 bases between them. This TCR was sampled from a human donor with classical Hodgkin lymphoma. The specimen was peripheral blood mononuclear cells (PBMCs), collected at baseline. This rearrangement joins TRBV6-5 to TRBJ2-3; D gene unclear. CDR3 loop: CASSYSYSTDTQYF. CDR3 coding DNA: TGTGCCAGCAGTTACTCGTATAGCACAGATACGCAGTATTTT.